The sequence of this T cell receptor beta chain was determined in a study of blood T cell repertoires in COVID-19. Study overall: T cells, B-cell-depleted T cells, or PBMCs supplied cDNA or gDNA.

The CDR3 runs 13 residues. Germline V CDR1 and CDR2: GTSNPN, SVGIG (reference sequence). Trimming shortened V by 3 bases and J by 3 bases, and 11 bases separated the two germline ends. In the original processing: Quantification of nucleated cells was approximated via reference gene primer amplification. The protocol was immunoSEQ multiplex PCR, while the TCRdb copy is restricted to in-frame clones and leaves out a portion. V, J and clone size are those of that table, while D and trimming were read from the DNA. The sample has approximately 450,000 clones, approximately 90% seen once; the top ten hold around 4.4%.

The sequencing sample was made of peripheral blood. J is TRBJ1-2 and V is TRBV30; D is unclear. The sequence derives from a woman under 40 with acute or convalescent COVID-19. The chain's CDR3 is CAWRGDGYYGYTF. CDR3 DNA sequence: TGTGCCTGGAGGGGAGACGGGTACTATGGCTACACCTTC.